Below are 11 T cell receptor beta chains sequenced from a single sample in a study of preoperative IRX-2 immunotherapy in early breast cancer. Only in-frame clones appear in the TCRdb table, and some are missing; sequencing was by immunoSEQ multiplex PCR. The repertoire includes about 28,000 clones, 82% of them detected once, and around 3.1% sits in the top ten. The treatment: preoperative locoregional IRX-2 cytokine immunotherapy. This specimen was collected from a patient treated with IRX-2 immunotherapy. The source of these receptors is a human donor with breast cancer.

The chain links TRBV18 to TRBJ2-1; D may match TRBD1 or TRBD2 (6 bases each). The V end was cut by 2 bases, the J end by 9 bases, with 20 bases between. The CDR3 runs to 16 residues. CDR1 and CDR2 (germline): KGHSH, LQKENI. CDR3 sequence: CASSPTSGGDTSEQFF. The CDR3 DNA is TGTGCCAGCTCACCAACAAGTGGCGGGGACACTTCTGAGCAGTTCTTC.

The chain couples TRBV28 to TRBJ2-5; 12 bases align to TRBD2. Germline CDR1 is MDHEN and CDR2 is SYDVKM. CDR3 size: 14 residues. V shed 8 bases, J shed 2 bases, and the junction held 3 bases outside the gene matches. The CDR3 region is CASYLAGGQETQYF. In nucleotides, the CDR3 is TGTGCCAGCTATCTAGCGGGGGGGCAAGAGACCCAGTACTTC.

This rearrangement joins TRBV18 to TRBJ1-2; D unresolved. Germline values: CDR1 KGHSH, CDR2 LQKENI. The CDR3 is 13 residues long. The V end lost 3 bases, the J end lost 6 bases, and 11 bases lay between the germline ends. The CDR3: CASSPSGFHGYTF. CDR3 nucleotides: TGTGCCAGCTCACCTTCAGGATTTCATGGCTACACCTTC.

The chain recombines TRBV28 with TRBJ1-2, with D tentatively TRBD1 (5 bases). The CDR3 is made up of 14 amino acids. Germline CDR1 reads MDHEN; CDR2 reads SYDVKM. V lost 6 bases and J 8 bases, leaving 19 bases between the germline ends. The CDR3 protein is CASSLEVGAGGYTF. Here the CDR3 DNA reads TGTGCCAGCAGCTTAGAGGTTGGGGCTGGGGGCTACACCTTC.

The V and J genes are TRBV7-1 and TRBJ1-2; 8 bases agree with TRBD1. TRBV7-1 counts as an open reading frame of uncertain function. The CDR3 extends over 19 amino acids. Losses at the gene ends were 5 bases for V and 0 bases for J; bases not matched to a gene: 17. CDR3 DNA: TGTGCCAGCAGCCCAACGTCCGGACAGGGCGAACGTTCTAACTATGGCTACACCTTC. Its protein is CASSPTSGQGERSNYGYTF.

In its sample, this clone was seen a few times. The rearrangement links TRBV7-6 to TRBJ2-2, with D perhaps TRBD1 (5 bases). Germline V lookup: CDR1 SGHVS, CDR2 FNYEAQ. Trimming shortened V by 3 bases and J by 7 bases, and 18 bases separated the two germline ends. The CDR3 spans 16 residues. Written as DNA, the CDR3 is TGTGCCAGCAGCTTGGCGGCAGGGTATGGAAACGGGGAGCTGTTTTTT. It is translated as CASSLAAGYGNGELFF.

This chain links TRBV7-2 with TRBJ1-1; weak D call: TRBD1 (5 bases). The V end lost 6 bases, the J end lost 4 bases, and 12 bases lay between the germline ends. Per germline, CDR1 SGHTA and CDR2 FQGNSA. There are 13 residues in the CDR3. The CDR3 sequence is CASSPKGRTEAFF. The CDR3 region has the DNA TGTGCCAGCAGTCCGAAGGGGCGCACTGAAGCTTTCTTT. The whole variable domain, remainder taken from reference TRBV7-2 and TRBJ1-1, is GAGVSQSPSNKVTEKGKDVELRCDPISGHTALYWYRQSLGQGLEFLIYFQGNSAPDKSGLPSDRFSAERTGGSVSTLTIQRTQQEDSAVYLCASSPKGRTEAFFGQGTRLTVV.

The chain joins TRBV6-8 to TRBJ2-3; maybe TRBD1 (6 bases). With 4 bases removed from V and 1 base from J, the gap between germline ends came to 12 bases. Germline V lookup: CDR1 MNHGY, CDR2 SAAAGT. CDR3 size: 15 residues. Here the CDR3 reads CASSSGVWGTDTQYF. CDR3 in DNA: TGTGCCAGCAGTTCAGGGGTTTGGGGCACAGATACGCAGTATTTT.

This chain links TRBV11-3 with TRBJ1-1; D is undetermined. The CDR3 is 15 amino acids. Trimming left V 0 bases short and J 1 base short, with 9 bases between. Per germline, CDR1 SGHNT and CDR2 YENEEA. CDR3 amino acids: CASSLDGRTNTEAFF. CDR3 coding DNA: TGTGCCAGCAGCTTAGACGGGAGAACGAACACTGAAGCTTTCTTT.

The chain has TRBV18 and TRBJ2-3; 13 nucleotides agree with TRBD2. The V segment lost 2 bases and the J segment 4 bases; nucleotides outside the gene matches: 6. Looked up from germline, CDR1 is KGHSH and CDR2 is LQKENI. The CDR3 has 17 residues. CDR3 sequence (DNA): TGTGCCAGCTCACCAGGGACTAGCGGGATGGGTGCAGATACGCAGTATTTT. Protein: CASSPGTSGMGADTQYF.

The table lists this clone with a few counts. The chain couples TRBV11-3 to TRBJ1-5; unclear D gene. This CDR3 spans 14 amino acids. V lost 5 bases and J 3 bases, leaving 11 bases between the germline ends. Germline loops: CDR1 SGHNT, CDR2 YENEEA. The CDR3 DNA follows: TGTGCCAGCAGCCGGGAGGGCACCAATCAGCCCCAGCATTTT. It codes for CASSREGTNQPQHF.